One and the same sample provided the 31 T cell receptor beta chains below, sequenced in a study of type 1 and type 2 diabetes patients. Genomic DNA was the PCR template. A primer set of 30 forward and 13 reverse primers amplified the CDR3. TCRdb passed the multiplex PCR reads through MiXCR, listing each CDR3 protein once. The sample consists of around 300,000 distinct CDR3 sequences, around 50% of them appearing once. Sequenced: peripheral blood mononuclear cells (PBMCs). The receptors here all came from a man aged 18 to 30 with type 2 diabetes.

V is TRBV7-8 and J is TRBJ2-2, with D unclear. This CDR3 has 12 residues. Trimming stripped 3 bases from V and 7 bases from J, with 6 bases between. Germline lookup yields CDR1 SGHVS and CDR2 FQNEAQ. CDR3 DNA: TGTGCCAGCAGCTTCCCAAACGGGGAGCTGTTTTTT. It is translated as CASSFPNGELFF. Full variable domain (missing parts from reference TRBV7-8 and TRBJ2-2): GAGVSQSPRYKVAKRGQDVALRCDPISGHVSLFWYQQALGQGPEFLTYFQNEAQLDKSGLPSDRFFAERPEGSVSTLKIQRTQQEDSAVYLCASSFPNGELFFGEGSRLTVL.

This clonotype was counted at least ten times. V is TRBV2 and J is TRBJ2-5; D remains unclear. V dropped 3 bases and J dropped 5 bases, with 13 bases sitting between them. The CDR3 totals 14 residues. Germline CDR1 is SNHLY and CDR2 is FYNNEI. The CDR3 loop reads CASSDVGPGETQYF. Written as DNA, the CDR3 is TGTGCCAGCAGTGATGTGGGCCCTGGGGAGACCCAGTACTTC.

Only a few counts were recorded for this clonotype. CDR3 protein: CSARTGPPEAFF. Written as DNA, the CDR3 is TGCAGTGCACGGACAGGGCCCCCTGAAGCTTTCTTT. The rearrangement links TRBV20-1 to TRBJ1-1, with 8 bases aligning to TRBD1. V gave up 6 bases and J gave up 6 bases; unmatched junction bases: 6. This CDR3 region has 12 residues. Per germline, CDR1 DFQATT and CDR2 SNEGSKA (reference sequence).

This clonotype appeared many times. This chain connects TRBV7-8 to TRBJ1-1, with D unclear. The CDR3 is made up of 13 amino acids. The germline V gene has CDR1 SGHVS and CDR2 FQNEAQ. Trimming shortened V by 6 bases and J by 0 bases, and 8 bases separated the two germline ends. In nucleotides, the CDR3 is TGTGCCAGCAGGGCGCAGCTGAACACTGAAGCTTTCTTT. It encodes CASRAQLNTEAFF.

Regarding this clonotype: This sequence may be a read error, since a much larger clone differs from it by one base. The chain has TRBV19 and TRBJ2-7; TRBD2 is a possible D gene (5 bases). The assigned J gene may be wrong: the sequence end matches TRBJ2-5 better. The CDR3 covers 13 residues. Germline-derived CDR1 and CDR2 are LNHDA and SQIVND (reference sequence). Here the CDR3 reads CASSALTTETQYF. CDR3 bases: TGTGCCAGTAGCGCCCTGACTACGGAGACCCAGTACTTC.

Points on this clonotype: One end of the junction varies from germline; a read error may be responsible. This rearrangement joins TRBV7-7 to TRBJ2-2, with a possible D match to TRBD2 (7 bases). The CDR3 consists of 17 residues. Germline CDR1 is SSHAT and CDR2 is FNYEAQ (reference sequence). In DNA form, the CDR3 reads TGCGCCAGCAGTCCCCTTGAGCGGGAAGGGGGCACCGGGGAGCTGTTTTTT. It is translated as CASSPLEREGGTGELFF.

CDR3 region: CAWSVLGRIDNEQFF. CDR3 bases: TGTGCCTGGAGTGTACTGGGGCGAATTGACAATGAGCAGTTCTTC. V usage is TRBV30 and J usage is TRBJ2-1; D might be TRBD1 (5 bases). V was shortened by 0 bases and J by 5 bases, with 14 bases between the two germline ends. Germline assignment: CDR1 GTSNPN and CDR2 SVGIG (reference sequence). This CDR3 comprises 15 residues. Variable domain in full (rest from reference TRBV30 and TRBJ2-1): SQTIHQWPATLVQPVGSPLSLECTVEGTSNPNLYWYRQAAGRGLQLLFYSVGIGQISSEVPQNLSASRPQDRQFILSSKKLLLSDSGFYLCAWSVLGRIDNEQFFGPGTRLTVL.

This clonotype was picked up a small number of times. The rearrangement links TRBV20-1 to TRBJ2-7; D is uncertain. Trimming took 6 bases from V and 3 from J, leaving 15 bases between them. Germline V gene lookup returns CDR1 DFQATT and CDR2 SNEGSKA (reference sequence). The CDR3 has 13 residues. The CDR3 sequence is CSAETGQSYEQYF. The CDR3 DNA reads TGCAGTGCGGAAACCGGGCAGAGCTACGAGCAGTACTTC.

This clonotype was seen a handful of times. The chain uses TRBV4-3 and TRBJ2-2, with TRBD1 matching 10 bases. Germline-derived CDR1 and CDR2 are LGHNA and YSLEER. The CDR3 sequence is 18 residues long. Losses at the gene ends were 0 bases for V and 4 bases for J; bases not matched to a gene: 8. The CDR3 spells CASSQDAGTGVFTGELFF. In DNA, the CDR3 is TGCGCCAGCAGCCAAGATGCCGGGACAGGGGTGTTCACCGGGGAGCTGTTTTTT.

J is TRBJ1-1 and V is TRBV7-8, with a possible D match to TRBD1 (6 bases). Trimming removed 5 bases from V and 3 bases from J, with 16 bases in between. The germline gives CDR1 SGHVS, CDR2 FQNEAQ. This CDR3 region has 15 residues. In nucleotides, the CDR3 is TGTGCCAGCAGCCACCACAGGGTAGGATACACTGAAGCTTTCTTT. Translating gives CASSHHRVGYTEAFF.

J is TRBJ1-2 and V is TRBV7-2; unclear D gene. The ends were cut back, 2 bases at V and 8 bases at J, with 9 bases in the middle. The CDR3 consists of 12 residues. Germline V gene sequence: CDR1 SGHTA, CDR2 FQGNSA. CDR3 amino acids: CASSLPTWGYTF. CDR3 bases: TGTGCCAGCAGCTTACCGACATGGGGCTACACCTTC.

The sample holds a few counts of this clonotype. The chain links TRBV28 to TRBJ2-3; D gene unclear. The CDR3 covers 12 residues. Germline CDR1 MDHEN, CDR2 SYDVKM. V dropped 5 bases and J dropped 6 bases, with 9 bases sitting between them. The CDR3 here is CASSLNLDTQYF. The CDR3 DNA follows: TGTGCCAGCAGTCTCAACTTGGATACGCAGTATTTT.

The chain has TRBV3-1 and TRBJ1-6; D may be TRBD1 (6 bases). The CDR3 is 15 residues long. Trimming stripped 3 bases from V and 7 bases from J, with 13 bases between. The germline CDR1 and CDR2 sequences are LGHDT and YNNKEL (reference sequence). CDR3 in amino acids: CASSQLPGENSPLHF. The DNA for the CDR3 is TGTGCCAGCAGCCAGTTGCCAGGGGAGAATTCACCCCTCCACTTT.

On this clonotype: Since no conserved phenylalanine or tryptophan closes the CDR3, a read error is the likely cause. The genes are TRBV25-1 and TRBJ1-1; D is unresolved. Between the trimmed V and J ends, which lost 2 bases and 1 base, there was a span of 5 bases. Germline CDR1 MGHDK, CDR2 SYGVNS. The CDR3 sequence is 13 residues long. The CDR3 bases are TGTGCCAGCAGTGAAACCCGGAACACTGAAGCTTTCTCT. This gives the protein CASSETRNTEAFS.

CDR3 sequence reads: CASSLRSGSNTEAFF. In nucleotides, the CDR3 is TGTGCCAGCAGCTTAAGGTCCGGCTCGAACACTGAAGCTTTCTTT. The chain employs TRBV7-9 and TRBJ1-1; D uncertain. Germline-derived CDR1 and CDR2 are SEHNR and FQNEAQ (reference sequence). Trimming took 2 bases from V and 1 from J, leaving 11 bases between them. The CDR3 has 15 residues.

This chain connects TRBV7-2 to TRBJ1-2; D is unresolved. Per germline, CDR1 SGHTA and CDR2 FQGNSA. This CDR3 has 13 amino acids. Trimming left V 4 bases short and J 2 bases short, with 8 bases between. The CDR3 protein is CASSYPGNYGYTF. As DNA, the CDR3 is TGTGCCAGCAGCTATCCGGGGAACTATGGCTACACCTTC.

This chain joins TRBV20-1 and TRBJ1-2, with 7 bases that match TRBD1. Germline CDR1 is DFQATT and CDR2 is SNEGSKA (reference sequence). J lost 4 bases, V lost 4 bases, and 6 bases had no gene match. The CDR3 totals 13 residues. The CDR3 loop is CSATDRVGYGYTF. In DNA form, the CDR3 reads TGCAGTGCTACAGACAGGGTGGGCTATGGCTACACCTTC.

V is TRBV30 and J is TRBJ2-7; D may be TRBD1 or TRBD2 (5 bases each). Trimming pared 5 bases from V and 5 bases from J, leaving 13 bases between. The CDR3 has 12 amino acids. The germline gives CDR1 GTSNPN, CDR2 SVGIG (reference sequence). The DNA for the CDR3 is TGTGCCTGGTCCGTGGGACCCGACGAGCAGTACTTC. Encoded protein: CAWSVGPDEQYF.

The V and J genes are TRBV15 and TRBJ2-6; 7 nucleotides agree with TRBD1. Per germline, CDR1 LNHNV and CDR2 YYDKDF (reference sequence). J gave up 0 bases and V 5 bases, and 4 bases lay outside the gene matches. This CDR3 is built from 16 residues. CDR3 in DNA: TGTGCCACCAGCCGAAACAGGGGCTCTGGGGCCAACGTCCTGACTTTC. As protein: CATSRNRGSGANVLTF.

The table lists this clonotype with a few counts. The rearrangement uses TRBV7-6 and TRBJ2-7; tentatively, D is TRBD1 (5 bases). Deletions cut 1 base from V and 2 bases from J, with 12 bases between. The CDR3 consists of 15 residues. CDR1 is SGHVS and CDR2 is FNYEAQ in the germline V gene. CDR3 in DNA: TGTGCCAGCAGCTTAGGAGCAGGGTCGCCCTACGAGCAGTACTTC. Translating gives CASSLGAGSPYEQYF.

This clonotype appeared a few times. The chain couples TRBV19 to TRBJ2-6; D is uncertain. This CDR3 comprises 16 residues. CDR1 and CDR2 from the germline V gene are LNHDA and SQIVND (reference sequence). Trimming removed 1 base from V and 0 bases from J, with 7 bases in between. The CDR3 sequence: CASSIVPGSGANVLTF. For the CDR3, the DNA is TGTGCCAGTAGTATAGTCCCAGGCTCTGGGGCCAACGTCCTGACTTTC.

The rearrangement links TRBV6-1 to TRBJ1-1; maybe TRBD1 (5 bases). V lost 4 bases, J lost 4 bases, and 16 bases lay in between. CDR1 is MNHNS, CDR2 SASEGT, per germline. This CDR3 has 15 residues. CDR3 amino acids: CASSGAPTGTTEAFF. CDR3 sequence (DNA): TGTGCCAGCAGTGGAGCTCCCACGGGGACCACTGAAGCTTTCTTT.

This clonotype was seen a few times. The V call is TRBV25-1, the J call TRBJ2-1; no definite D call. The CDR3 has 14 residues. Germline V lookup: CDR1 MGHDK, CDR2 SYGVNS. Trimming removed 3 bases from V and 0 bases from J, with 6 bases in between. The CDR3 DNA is TGTGCCAGCAGTGAGCAGAGCTCCTACAATGAGCAGTTCTTC. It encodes CASSEQSSYNEQFF.

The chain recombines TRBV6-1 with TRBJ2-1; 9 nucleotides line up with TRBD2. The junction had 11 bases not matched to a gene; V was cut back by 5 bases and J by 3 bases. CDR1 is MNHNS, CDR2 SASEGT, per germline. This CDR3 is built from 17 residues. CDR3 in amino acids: CASSTGQPLAGYNEQFF. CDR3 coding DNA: TGTGCCAGCAGTACCGGACAGCCACTAGCGGGCTACAATGAGCAGTTCTTC.

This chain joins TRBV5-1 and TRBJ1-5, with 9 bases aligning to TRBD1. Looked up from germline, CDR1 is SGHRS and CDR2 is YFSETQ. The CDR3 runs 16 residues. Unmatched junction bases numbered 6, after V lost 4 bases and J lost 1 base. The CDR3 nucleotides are TGCGCCAGCAGCCCGGGACAGGGCGGGAGCAATCAGCCCCAGCATTTT. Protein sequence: CASSPGQGGSNQPQHF.

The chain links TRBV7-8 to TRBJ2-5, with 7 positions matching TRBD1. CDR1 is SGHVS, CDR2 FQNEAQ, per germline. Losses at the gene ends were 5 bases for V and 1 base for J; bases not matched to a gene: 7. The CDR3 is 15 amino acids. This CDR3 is CASSLRQGTQETQYF. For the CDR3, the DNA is TGTGCCAGCAGCCTACGACAGGGCACCCAAGAGACCCAGTACTTC.

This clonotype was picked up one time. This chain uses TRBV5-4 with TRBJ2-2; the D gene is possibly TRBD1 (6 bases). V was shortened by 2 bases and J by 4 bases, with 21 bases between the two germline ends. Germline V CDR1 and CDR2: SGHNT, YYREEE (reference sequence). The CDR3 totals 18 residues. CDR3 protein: CASSLGSLGARSTGELFF. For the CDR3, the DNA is TGTGCCAGCAGCTTAGGATCATTGGGGGCGCGATCCACCGGGGAGCTGTTTTTT.

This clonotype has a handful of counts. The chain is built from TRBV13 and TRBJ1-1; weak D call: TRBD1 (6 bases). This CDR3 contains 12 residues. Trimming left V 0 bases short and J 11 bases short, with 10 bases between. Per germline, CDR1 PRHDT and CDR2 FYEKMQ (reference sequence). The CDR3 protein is CASSLGGGHAFF. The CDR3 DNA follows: TGTGCCAGCAGCTTAGGTGGGGGGCACGCTTTCTTT.

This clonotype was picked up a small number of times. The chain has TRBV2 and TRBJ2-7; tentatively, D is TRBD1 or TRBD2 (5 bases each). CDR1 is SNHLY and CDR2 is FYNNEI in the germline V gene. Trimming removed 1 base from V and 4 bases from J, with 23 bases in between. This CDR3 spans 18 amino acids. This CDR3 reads CASSEGPLQGRDTYEQYF. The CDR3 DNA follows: TGTGCCAGCAGTGAAGGACCCCTCCAGGGTCGGGATACTTACGAGCAGTACTTC.

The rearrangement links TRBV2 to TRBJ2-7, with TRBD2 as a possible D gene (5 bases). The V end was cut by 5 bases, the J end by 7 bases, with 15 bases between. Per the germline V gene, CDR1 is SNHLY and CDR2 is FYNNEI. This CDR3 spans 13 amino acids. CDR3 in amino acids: CASSYSIWEEQYF. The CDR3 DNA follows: TGTGCCAGCAGTTACTCGATCTGGGAGGAGCAGTACTTC.

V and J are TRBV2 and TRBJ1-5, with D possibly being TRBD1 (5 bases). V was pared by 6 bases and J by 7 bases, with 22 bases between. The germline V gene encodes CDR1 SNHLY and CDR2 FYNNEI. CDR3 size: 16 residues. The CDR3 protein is CASSALYSRADQPQHF. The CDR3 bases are TGTGCCAGCAGCGCACTGTACTCCAGGGCGGACCAGCCCCAGCATTTT.